This TCR beta chain was sequenced in a study of identifying expanded T cells in peripheral blood. Repertoires were generated with immunoSEQ multiplex PCR, while TCRdb's copy carries only in-frame clones and drops some. The sample lists tens of thousands of clones, 88% occurring once. Collection occurred without any documented infections or immune events in donors. On this clone itself: The antigen is not known.

The study's findings and limits: Clone count variance between roughly 2-week samples rose with total template count. Differentially abundant clones: roughly 1.2 between replicates, 16.4 at 2 to 3 weeks, under 25 at four.

The V end was cut by 1 base, the J end by 3 bases, with 13 bases between. In germline, CDR1 is MNHNS, CDR2 SASEGT. The CDR3 is made up of 15 amino acids. The sequencing sample was made of blood. This clonotype originated in a person between 18 and 70 years old in good health. This chain links TRBV6-1 with TRBJ2-7, with D possibly matching TRBD1 (6 bases). The DNA of the CDR3 is TGTGCCAGCAGTGAAGAGGAAGGGGGTGTCTACGAGCAGTACTTC. It specifies CASSEEEGGVYEQYF.